The 4 T cell receptor beta chains below were found in one sample sequenced in a study of a mutant IDH1 vaccine in newly diagnosed glioma. Data came from immunoSEQ multiplex PCR; TCRdb stores just in-frame clones and leaves some out. In the table there are over 55,000 clones, 70% to 85% of which are singletons. Their target antigens are unknown. Documented time point: week 11, during vaccination. Vaccinated patients received 300 ug of mutant IDH1 20-mer peptide per dose, with topical imiquimod. The source material was PBMCs, sampled from a glioma patient whose treatment included an IDH1 peptide vaccine. Every receptor here comes from a man aged 25 to 40 with glioma.

The gene calls are TRBV7-8 and TRBJ2-1; D unclear. The length of the CDR3 is 13 residues. The V end lost 5 bases, the J end lost 9 bases, and 14 bases lay between the germline ends. In germline, CDR1 is SGHVS, CDR2 FQNEAQ. DNA for the CDR3: TGTGCCAGCAGCCCACGGGTGGGGATTGAGCAGTTCTTC. Protein: CASSPRVGIEQFF.

This clone occurred a few times. V and J are TRBV7-6 and TRBJ1-1, with D possibly TRBD1 on 5 matching bases. The CDR3 is made up of 14 amino acids. CDR1 SGHVS and CDR2 FNYEAQ come from the germline V gene. V lost 6 bases, J lost 4 bases, and 15 bases lay in between. CDR3 nucleotide sequence: TGTGCCAGCAGTCCACCCCAGGGTGGCACTGAAGCTTTCTTT. Translation gives CASSPPQGGTEAFF.

The gene calls are TRBV4-1 and TRBJ1-5; D is unresolved. This CDR3 comprises 16 residues. Germline V gene data show CDR1 as MGHRA and CDR2 as YSYEKL. Trimming shortened V by 4 bases and J by 6 bases, and 19 bases separated the two germline ends. The chain's CDR3 is CASSPIVMGFSQPQHF. The CDR3 DNA is TGCGCCAGCAGCCCCATAGTGATGGGTTTTTCTCAGCCCCAGCATTTT.

This chain links TRBV4-1 with TRBJ1-4; D is ambiguous. Germline assignment: CDR1 MGHRA and CDR2 YSYEKL. The CDR3 loop spans 17 amino acids. Trimming took off 4 bases at V and 5 bases at J, with 20 bases between the two ends. This chain's CDR3 is CASSLTVTVRRNEKLFF. In DNA, the CDR3 is TGCGCCAGCAGCCTAACAGTCACAGTGCGGAGGAATGAAAAACTGTTTTTT.